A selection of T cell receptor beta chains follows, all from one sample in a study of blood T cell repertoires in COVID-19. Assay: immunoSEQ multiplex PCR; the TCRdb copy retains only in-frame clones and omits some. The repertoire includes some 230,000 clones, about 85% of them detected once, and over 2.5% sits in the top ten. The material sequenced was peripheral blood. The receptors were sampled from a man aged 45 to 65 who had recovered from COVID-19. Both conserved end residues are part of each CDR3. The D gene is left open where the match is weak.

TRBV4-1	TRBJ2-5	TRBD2	TGCGCCAGCAGCCACCCCCTGGGGACTAGCGGGAGAAAGGGAGAGACCCAGTACTTC	CASSHPLGTSGRKGETQYF
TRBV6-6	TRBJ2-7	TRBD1	TGTGCCAGCAACGGACAGGGGCGCAACTACGAGCAGTACTTC	CASNGQGRNYEQYF
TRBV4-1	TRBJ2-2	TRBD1	TGCGCCAGCAGCCATGACGACAGGGGGAACACCGGGGAGCTGTTTTTT	CASSHDDRGNTGELFF
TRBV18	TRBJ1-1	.	TGTGCCAGCGGGGGGGCGATGAACACTGAAGCTTTCTTT	CASGGAMNTEAFF
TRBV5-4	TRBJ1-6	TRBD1	TGTGCCAGCAGCAGGGACAGGGGGGGAAATTCACCCCTCCACTTT	CASSRDRGGNSPLHF
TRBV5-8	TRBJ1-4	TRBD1	TGTGCCAGCAGCCGTGGACAGGGCGCTAATGAAAAACTGTTTTTT	CASSRGQGANEKLFF
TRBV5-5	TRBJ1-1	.	TGTGCCAGCAGCTTGAGCCTTGAGGGTTACACTGAAGCTTTCTTT	CASSLSLEGYTEAFF
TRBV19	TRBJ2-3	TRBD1	TGTGCCAGTAGCAAGGGACAGGCCACAGATACGCAGTATTTT	CASSKGQATDTQYF
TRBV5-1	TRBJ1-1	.	TGCGCCAGCAGCTTGGTAGCCGGGAACACTGAAGCTTTCTTT	CASSLVAGNTEAFF
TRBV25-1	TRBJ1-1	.	TGTGCCAGCAGTGACCCGGGGGTGAACACTGAAGCTTTCTTT	CASSDPGVNTEAFF
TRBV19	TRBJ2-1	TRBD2	TGTGCCAGTAGCTATAGCGGGAATCGCGATGAGCAGTTCTTC	CASSYSGNRDEQFF
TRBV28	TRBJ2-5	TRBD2	TGTGCCAGCAGCTCAGCGGGAGGGCTAAAGACCCAGTACTTC	CASSSAGGLKTQYF
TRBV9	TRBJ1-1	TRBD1	TGTGCCAGCAGCGTAGGTTGGGACAGAGCGAACACTGAAGCTTTCTTT	CASSVGWDRANTEAFF
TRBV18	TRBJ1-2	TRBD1	TGTGCCAGCTCACCGAGGACAGGGGAACATGGCTACACCTTC	CASSPRTGEHGYTF
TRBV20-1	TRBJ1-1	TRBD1	TGCAGTGCTAGTCCGTGGGACAGGCCGAACACTGAAGCTTTCTTT	CSASPWDRPNTEAFF